The 20 T cell receptor beta chains in this list originate from one sample, sequenced in a study of early T cells in non-severe SARS-CoV-2 infection. MiXCR, applied by TCRdb to the 5' RACE reads, yields one record per CDR3 protein. The sample carries around 64,000 distinct CDR3 sequences, over 10% recorded once. The source was whole blood, collected at baseline. The source of these receptors is an adult who was a healthcare worker with PCR-confirmed SARS-CoV-2 infection or an uninfected control (not recorded which).

The sample holds many counts of this clonotype. The V gene is TRBV20-1, the J gene TRBJ1-1; a weak D match, TRBD1 (5 bases). The germline V gene has CDR1 DFQATT and CDR2 SNEGSKA (reference sequence). With 3 bases removed from V and 1 base from J, the gap between germline ends came to 12 bases. CDR3 size: 14 residues. The DNA of the CDR3 is TGCAGTGCTAGGGCCACGGGGGGGAACACTGAAGCTTTCTTT. Protein sequence: CSARATGGNTEAFF.

This clonotype turned up a few times. CDR3 DNA sequence: TGTGCCAGCAGTGAAGTGGAGGGGCGCTGGGAAAGCAATCAGCCCCAGCATTTT. Its translation is CASSEVEGRWESNQPQHF. V usage is TRBV2 and J usage is TRBJ1-5, with a possible D match to TRBD1 (5 bases). The CDR3 is 18 amino acids. The germline gives CDR1 SNHLY, CDR2 FYNNEI. Between the trimmed V and J ends, which lost 1 base and 1 base, there was a span of 17 bases.

This sequence joins TRBV20-1 and TRBJ1-1; D is unresolved. Deletions cut 1 base from V and 2 bases from J, with 8 bases between. Germline CDR1 is DFQATT and CDR2 is SNEGSKA (reference sequence). CDR3 length equals 13 residues. The CDR3 is CSARGRHNTEAFF. CDR3 DNA sequence: TGCAGTGCTAGAGGCAGACACAACACTGAAGCTTTCTTT.

The V call is TRBV6-2 or TRBV6-3, the J call TRBJ2-2; weak D call: TRBD1 (6 bases). Looked up from germline, CDR1 is MNHEY and CDR2 is SVGEGT. V gave up 5 bases and J gave up 3 bases, with 16 bases separating them. The CDR3 totals 16 residues. The CDR3 coding sequence is TGTGCCAGCAGTGAGACAGGACTTCGGGACACCGGGGAGCTGTTTTTT. It codes for CASSETGLRDTGELFF.

The V gene is TRBV30, the J gene TRBJ2-3, with 7 bases identical to TRBD2. After removal of 1 base from V and 2 bases from J, the junction contained 3 bases not matched to a gene. The CDR3 covers 14 residues. Germline V gene data show CDR1 as GTSNPN and CDR2 as SVGIG (reference sequence). CDR3 coding DNA: TGTGCCTGGAGTGAGGGACTAATCACAGATACGCAGTATTTT. Its translation is CAWSEGLITDTQYF.

The rearrangement uses TRBV30 and TRBJ1-6, with D possibly TRBD1 on 5 matching bases. The V gene's germline CDR1 is GTSNPN and CDR2 SVGIG (reference sequence). The CDR3 consists of 13 residues. The V end was cut by 5 bases, the J end by 10 bases, with 15 bases between. CDR3 amino acids: CAWRDSGRSPLHF. CDR3 DNA: TGTGCCTGGCGAGACAGCGGCCGGTCACCCCTCCACTTT.

This rearrangement joins TRBV18 to TRBJ1-2; possible D gene TRBD1, 6 bases. The germline V and J ends were trimmed by 5 bases and 2 bases, with 15 bases remaining between them. The CDR3 has 15 amino acids. The germline V gene encodes CDR1 KGHSH and CDR2 LQKENI. CDR3 bases: TGTGCCAGCTCAGTGACAGGCGCTAGGAACTATGGCTACACCTTC. It translates to CASSVTGARNYGYTF. Full variable domain (outside the CDR3, taken from reference TRBV18 and TRBJ1-2): NAGVMQNPRHLVRRRGQEARLRCSPMKGHSHVYWYRQLPEEGLKFMVYLQKENIIDESGMPKERFSAEFPKEGPSILRIQQVVRGDSAAYFCASSVTGARNYGYTFGSGTRLTVV.

This clonotype was observed at least ten times. The chain uses TRBV11-2 and TRBJ2-3; unclear D gene. The CDR3 length is 12 residues. The V end lost 6 bases, the J end lost 4 bases, and 8 bases lay between the germline ends. The germline CDR1 and CDR2 sequences are SGHAT and FQNNGV. In DNA, the CDR3 is TGTGCCAGCAGTTACGGAGCAGATACGCAGTATTTT. This gives the protein CASSYGADTQYF.

V and J are TRBV11-2 and TRBJ2-3, with 8 bases identical to TRBD2. The CDR3 covers 21 residues. Germline V gene sequence: CDR1 SGHAT, CDR2 FQNNGV. J gave up 1 base and V 3 bases, and 21 bases lay outside the gene matches. This CDR3 is CASSFGWISGTSLPRTDTQYF. The CDR3 nucleotides read TGTGCCAGCAGCTTCGGGTGGATTAGCGGGACATCTCTCCCTCGCACAGATACGCAGTATTTT. Looking up the rest from reference TRBV11-2 and TRBJ2-3 gives the full variable domain: EAGVAQSPRYKIIEKRQSVAFWCNPISGHATLYWYQQILGQGPKLLIQFQNNGVVDDSQLPKDRFSAERLKGVDSTLKIQPAKLEDSAVYLCASSFGWISGTSLPRTDTQYFGPGTRLTVL.

The rearrangement joins TRBV7-2 to TRBJ2-1; 7 nucleotides line up with TRBD1. Trimming removed 1 base from V and 0 bases from J; junction bases left unmatched: 3. Germline V gives CDR1 SGHTA, CDR2 FQGNSA. CDR3 length: 16 residues. The CDR3 sequence is CASSLGGTASYNEQFF. The CDR3 nucleotides are TGTGCCAGCAGCTTAGGGGGGACAGCCTCCTACAATGAGCAGTTCTTC.

This clonotype has ten or more counts. V gene TRBV10-3 combines with J gene TRBJ2-7; unclear D gene. CDR1 is ENHRY and CDR2 is SYGVKD in the germline V gene. The V and J ends lost 0 bases and 0 bases respectively, with 0 bases between them. The CDR3 covers 12 residues. This CDR3 reads CAISESSYEQYF. CDR3 bases: TGTGCCATCAGTGAGTCCTCCTACGAGCAGTACTTC.

This clonotype was seen at least ten times. The chain couples TRBV20-1 to TRBJ1-1; D perhaps matches TRBD1 (5 bases). In germline, CDR1 is DFQATT, CDR2 SNEGSKA (reference sequence). V lost 5 bases and J lost 1, with 14 bases in between. This CDR3 spans 14 amino acids. As DNA, the CDR3 is TGCAGTGCTGGACAAATGCTCGGGAACACTGAAGCTTTCTTT. It encodes CSAGQMLGNTEAFF.

The rearrangement joins TRBV5-4 to TRBJ2-1, with D tentatively TRBD2 (6 bases). Germline CDR1 and CDR2: SGHNT and YYREEE (reference sequence). The CDR3 is 14 amino acids. Trimming took 1 base from V and 4 from J, leaving 9 bases between them. CDR3 nucleotides: TGTGCCAGCAGCTTGTTTGCGGGGTACAATGAGCAGTTCTTC. Its translation is CASSLFAGYNEQFF. The full variable domain, rest sourced from reference TRBV5-4 and TRBJ2-1, is ETGVTQSPTHLIKTRGQQVTLRCSSQSGHNTVSWYQQALGQGPQFIFQYYREEENGRGNFPPRFSGLQFPNYSSELNVNALELDDSALYLCASSLFAGYNEQFFGPGTRLTVL.

This clonotype has a count of ten or more. The chain has TRBV13 and TRBJ2-1; D uncertain. V was pared by 5 bases and J by 5 bases, with 16 bases between. The CDR3 is 15 residues long. CDR1 is PRHDT and CDR2 is FYEKMQ in the germline V gene (reference sequence). The DNA for the CDR3 is TGTGCCAGCAGCCCCCGTACGAAACCGGACAATGAGCAGTTCTTC. It encodes CASSPRTKPDNEQFF.

This clonotype has just a few counts. This chain connects TRBV3-1 to TRBJ2-7; D not resolved. Per germline, CDR1 LGHDT and CDR2 YNNKEL (reference sequence). Trimming took off 4 bases at V and 2 bases at J, with 12 bases between the two ends. This CDR3 has 14 residues. CDR3 DNA sequence: TGTGCCAGCAGCCGCCAAGGACCGGCCTACGAGCAGTACTTC. It codes for CASSRQGPAYEQYF.

Remarks on this clonotype: Given a much more abundant clone one base away, this may be a read error. V is TRBV28 and J is TRBJ2-7; no clear D. Germline V lookup: CDR1 MDHEN, CDR2 SYDVKM. This CDR3 is built from 12 residues. The CDR3 loop is CASYSTPNEQHF. The CDR3 bases are TGTGCCAGCTACTCGACGCCGAACGAGCAGCACTTC.

This chain connects TRBV24-1 to TRBJ2-7, with TRBD1 matching over 8 bases. Germline V gives CDR1 KGHDR, CDR2 SFDVKD. The CDR3 runs to 14 residues. V was clipped by 7 bases and J by 3 bases; unmatched bases: 7. The CDR3 region has the DNA TGTGCCACCAGCCCCGGACAGGGTCACTACGAGCAGTACTTC. Its protein product is CATSPGQGHYEQYF.

This clonotype was seen a few times. The chain combines TRBV18 with TRBJ2-1; D is perhaps TRBD1 (6 bases). The CDR3 has 13 amino acids. V was shortened by 5 bases and J by 12 bases, with 17 bases between the two germline ends. Germline assignment: CDR1 KGHSH and CDR2 LQKENI. CDR3 coding DNA: TGTGCCAGCTCATTTGACAGGTCCAATATGCAGTTCTTC. This translates into CASSFDRSNMQFF.

This clonotype was counted many times. The genes are TRBV15 and TRBJ2-3; 12 bases are a match to TRBD2. The germline V gene encodes CDR1 LNHNV and CDR2 YYDKDF (reference sequence). CDR3 length: 16 residues. Losses at the gene ends were 3 bases for V and 2 bases for J; bases not matched to a gene: 3. In DNA, the CDR3 is TGTGCCACCAGCAGCGGACTAGCGGGATCCACAGATACGCAGTATTTT. Encoded protein: CATSSGLAGSTDTQYF.

This chain uses TRBV5-1 with TRBJ1-1, with D possibly matching TRBD1 (5 bases). The CDR3 loop spans 14 amino acids. Germline CDR1 reads SGHRS; CDR2 reads YFSETQ. V gave up 6 bases and J gave up 4 bases, with 16 bases separating them. CDR3 protein: CASMMGPPSTEAFF. The CDR3 DNA is TGCGCCAGCATGATGGGACCGCCGAGCACTGAAGCTTTCTTT.